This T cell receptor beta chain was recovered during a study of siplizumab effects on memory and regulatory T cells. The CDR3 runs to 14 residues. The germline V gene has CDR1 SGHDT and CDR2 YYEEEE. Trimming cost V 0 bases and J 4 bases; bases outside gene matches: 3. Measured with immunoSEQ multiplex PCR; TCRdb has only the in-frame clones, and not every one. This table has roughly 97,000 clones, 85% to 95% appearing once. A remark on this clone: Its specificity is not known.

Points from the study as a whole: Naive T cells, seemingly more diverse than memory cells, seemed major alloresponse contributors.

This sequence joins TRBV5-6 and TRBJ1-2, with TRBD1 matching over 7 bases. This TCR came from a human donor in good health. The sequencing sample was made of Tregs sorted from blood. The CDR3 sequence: CASSLDRGTYGYTF. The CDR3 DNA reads TGTGCCAGCAGCTTGGACAGGGGAACCTATGGCTACACCTTC.